The present T cell receptor (beta chain) was sequenced within a study of response to subunit inactivated influenza vaccine. Study-level points and caveats: A suggestion made by the authors is that each seasonal influenza vaccination recruits few new T cells.

TCRdb called the RT-PCR reads again in MiXCR, with one record for every CDR3 protein. The sample has about 480,000 distinct CDR3 sequences; 9.5% to 12% are singletons. Germline V gene lookup returns CDR1 DFQATT and CDR2 SNEGSKA (reference sequence). Trimming took 6 bases from V and 3 from J, leaving 18 bases between them. The CDR3 length is 14 residues. The sample holds a few counts of this clonotype. As yet, its antigen is unknown. The chain joins TRBV20-1 to TRBJ2-7; D is unclear. The sample was PBMCs from blood, taken more than 35 days after vaccination. The sequence was obtained from a man aged 50-59 years who received an inactivated influenza vaccine. The CDR3 DNA follows: TGCAGTGCGCTCCGACCACAGAGGATCTACGAGCAGTACTTC. Its translation: CSALRPQRIYEQYF.